The present TCR beta chain was sequenced within a study of T cell responses to AZD1222 COVID-19 vaccine. General study results and limits: Among the donors, most were white British and more were female, and clonal diversity was possibly underestimated.

This table comes from immunoSEQ multiplex PCR, and its TCRdb copy is limited to in-frame clones, with some not included. The sample includes around 100,000 clones, around nine tenths of them seen just once. In regard to this clone: Its antigen is not known.

The TCR originated in an adult who received the MenACWY meningococcal vaccine as a control. The sample was peripheral blood, taken 28 days after the second dose of the MenACWY control vaccine.

The CDR3 region is CASSTRTGEIMLEQYF. The CDR3 nucleotides read TGTGCCAGCAGCACGCGGACAGGGGAGATAATGTTGGAGCAGTACTTC. This chain joins TRBV3-1 (or the pseudogene TRBV3-2) and TRBJ2-7; 9 nucleotides agree with TRBD1. CDR1 is LGHDT and CDR2 is YNNKEL in the germline V gene (reference sequence). V shed 5 bases, J shed 7 bases, and the junction held 15 bases outside the gene matches. The CDR3 has 16 residues.